The 7 T cell receptor beta chains below come from one sample, sequenced in a study listed by TCRdb under 2016. The library relied on RT-PCR. Sequencing used an Illumina MiSeq. TCRdb ran its own pipeline on the public reads, namely fastp trimming at Q25 and MiXCR clone calling, and kept in-frame beta chains. CDR3 protein sequences are deduplicated, and each keeps its most common genes and DNA. For this sample there are about 680,000 distinct CDR3 sequences; 14% appear just once. The ten largest clones represent roughly 3.6% of the sample. Material for sequencing was memory CD4+ T cells from blood. All receptors derive from a female donor in good health, serving as a healthy control.

This chain links TRBV14 with TRBJ2-7; D remains unclear. Germline CDR1 SGHDN, CDR2 FVKESK. With 4 bases removed from V and 6 bases from J, the gap between germline ends came to 13 bases. The CDR3 spans 13 residues. The CDR3, as DNA: TGTGCCAGCAGCCTCCTAGTAGGGTTCGAGCAGTACTTC. Its translation: CASSLLVGFEQYF. Full variable domain (outside the CDR3, taken from reference TRBV14 and TRBJ2-7): EAGVTQFPSHSVIEKGQTVTLRCDPISGHDNLYWYRRVMGKEIKFLLHFVKESKQDESGMPNNRFLAERTGGTYSTLKVQPAELEDSGVYFCASSLLVGFEQYFGPGTRLTVT.

This clonotype came up a few times. The rearrangement joins TRBV24-1 to TRBJ2-7; 10 positions agree with TRBD2. CDR1 and CDR2 (germline): KGHDR, SFDVKD. The V segment lost 3 bases and the J segment 6 bases; nucleotides outside the gene matches: 7. CDR3 size: 15 residues. The CDR3 is CATSDARTSGREQYF. CDR3 bases: TGTGCCACCAGTGATGCCCGGACTAGCGGACGCGAGCAGTACTTC.

This clonotype was counted between two and nine times. V is TRBV4-3 and J is TRBJ1-5, with 12 bases fitting TRBD1. The V gene end was trimmed by 4 bases and the J gene end by 6 bases; junction bases not matched to a gene: 13. There are 18 residues in the CDR3. Germline CDR1 is LGHNA and CDR2 is YSLEER. CDR3 coding DNA: TGCGCCAGCAGCCCTTTGGGACAGGGGGCGAGGAGAGGTCAGCCCCAGCATTTT. Its translation: CASSPLGQGARRGQPQHF.

This clonotype was counted a single time. V gene TRBV2 combines with J gene TRBJ1-2; D unresolved. Trimming shortened V by 4 bases and J by 8 bases, and 14 bases separated the two germline ends. There are 13 residues in the CDR3. Germline lookup yields CDR1 SNHLY and CDR2 FYNNEI. CDR3 nucleotides: TGTGCCAGCAGTGGGTACCAAGGACGGGGCTACACCTTC. Protein: CASSGYQGRGYTF.

This clonotype was detected a few times. This chain connects TRBV20-1 to TRBJ2-7; 7 bases fit TRBD2. Germline CDR1 reads DFQATT; CDR2 reads SNEGSKA (reference sequence). Trimming at V came to 3 bases and at J to 7 bases, leaving 15 bases not matched to a gene. This CDR3 has 15 amino acids. The CDR3 nucleotides read TGCAGTGCTAGGGATAGCGGGCCGGCGAAGAGTGAGCAGTACTTC. Translation gives CSARDSGPAKSEQYF.

This clonotype occurred a few times. J is TRBJ2-7 and V is TRBV7-2; weak D call: TRBD1 (6 bases). The CDR3 runs 13 residues. V was cut by 3 bases and J by 4 bases, with 10 bases left in between. Germline V gene lookup returns CDR1 SGHTA and CDR2 FQGNSA. The CDR3 region has the DNA TGTGCCAGCAGCTTGGACAGAAAATACGAGCAGTACTTC. The encoded protein is CASSLDRKYEQYF. Using reference TRBV7-2 and TRBJ2-7 for the parts outside the CDR3, the full variable domain is GAGVSQSPSNKVTEKGKDVELRCDPISGHTALYWYRQSLGQGLEFLIYFQGNSAPDKSGLPSDRFSAERTGGSVSTLTIQRTQQEDSAVYLCASSLDRKYEQYFGPGTRLTVT.

In this sample, this clonotype turned up many times. The chain joins TRBV12-3 or TRBV12-4 to TRBJ2-5; no firm D call. The CDR3 length is 14 residues. Between the trimmed V and J ends, which lost 5 bases and 5 bases, there was a span of 15 bases. DNA for the CDR3: TGTGCCAGCAGTGTTTCTGTGTCGCATGAGACCCAGTACTTC. Translating it yields CASSVSVSHETQYF.